This T cell receptor beta chain comes out of a study of siplizumab effects on memory and regulatory T cells. The wider study: At around 0.93 ug/mL of siplizumab or without drug, mixed lymphocyte reactions were set up in pairs. Study outcomes and limitations: The mapping of alloreactive clones to unstimulated subsets covered only a minor fraction of them. The drug siplizumab significantly decreased the alloreactive sequences that could be traced to unstimulated CD4+ memory cells.

Coculturing was carried out on the mixed lymphocyte reaction cells. It lasted 6 to 7 days and was done at 37°C. Worth noting for this clone: The antigen is not known.

V lost 4 bases and J 6 bases, leaving 22 bases between the germline ends. There are 16 residues in the CDR3. The V gene's germline CDR1 is MGHRA and CDR2 YSYEKL. The method was immunoSEQ multiplex PCR; TCRdb's version includes in-frame clones alone and lacks a portion of them. The data contain 20,000 or so clones, 44% of them seen just once; the ten biggest clones take up about 6.1%. This TCR came from a human donor in good health; the cells came from an allogeneic mixed lymphocyte reaction. Some clones in this sample may be carry-over from other donors' samples. The rearrangement joins TRBV4-1 to TRBJ2-7; a weak D match, TRBD2 (5 bases). The sequencing input was CFSE-low (dividing) CD4+ T cells sorted from an allogeneic mixed lymphocyte reaction. In DNA form, the CDR3 reads TGCGCCAGCAGCCTGTTTGGCGGGTCTTTCCTAAGCGAGCAGTACTTC. This gives the protein CASSLFGGSFLSEQYF.